Listed here are 26 T cell receptor beta chains from one sample, sequenced in a study of T cells in Graves' hyperthyroidism and ophthalmopathy. RNA transcripts yielded amplified TCR beta CDR3 regions. First-round RT-PCR with HTBI primers amplified the TCR CDR3 region. TCRdb reprocessed the multiplex PCR reads with MiXCR, giving one entry per CDR3 protein. Seen here are approximately 300,000 distinct CDR3 sequences, around 15% observed once, and the top ten hold about 51%. Specimen: blood. These receptor sequences come from a woman aged 60 to 75 with Graves' ophthalmopathy.

This clonotype has ten or more counts. The chain employs TRBV30 and TRBJ1-4, with D tentatively TRBD1 (6 bases). The CDR3 consists of 14 residues. Per the germline V gene, CDR1 is GTSNPN and CDR2 is SVGIG (reference sequence). V lost 4 bases and J 7 bases, leaving 16 bases between the germline ends. The CDR3 DNA sequence: TGTGCCTGGAACGACAGGATTCGGGTTGAAAAACTGTTTTTT. Its protein product is CAWNDRIRVEKLFF.

The rearrangement uses TRBV4-1 and TRBJ2-1; D is undetermined. With 2 bases removed from V and 0 bases from J, the gap between germline ends came to 11 bases. The germline V gene encodes CDR1 MGHRA and CDR2 YSYEKL. CDR3 length: 16 residues. The CDR3 reads CASSQPRKSSYNEQFF. The CDR3 DNA reads as TGCGCCAGCAGCCAACCTCGCAAGAGCTCCTACAATGAGCAGTTCTTC.

This clonotype has ten or more counts. The chain has TRBV11-2 and TRBJ2-1; TRBD1 agrees at 7 bases. The germline V gene encodes CDR1 SGHAT and CDR2 FQNNGV. V was clipped by 4 bases and J by 9 bases; unmatched bases: 12. The CDR3 has 15 amino acids. The CDR3 spells CASSSQDRVIREQFF. In DNA form, the CDR3 reads TGTGCCAGCAGCTCCCAAGACAGGGTAATACGTGAGCAGTTCTTC.

This clonotype occurred many times. J is TRBJ2-1 and V is TRBV12-3 or TRBV12-4; no firm D call. V gave up 1 base and J gave up 8 bases, with 12 bases separating them. CDR3 length equals 14 residues. CDR3 nucleotide sequence: TGTGCCAGCAGTTTAGAAAGGACGGTCTATGAGCAGTTCTTC. Translation gives CASSLERTVYEQFF.

This clonotype has at least ten counts. This rearrangement joins TRBV20-1 to TRBJ2-5, with 12 bases lining up with TRBD2. The CDR3 contains 18 residues. Germline trimming cut 4 bases from V and 2 bases from J; bases unmatched to any gene: 14. The germline V gene has CDR1 DFQATT and CDR2 SNEGSKA (reference sequence). Here the CDR3 DNA reads TGCAGTGCTACGTCCTCTAGCGGGAGGGGATGGGCACAAGAGACCCAGTACTTC. Amino acid sequence: CSATSSSGRGWAQETQYF.

The chain employs TRBV19 and TRBJ1-5; D is unclear. The CDR3 runs 14 residues. V was pared by 1 base and J by 7 bases, with 11 bases between. The germline V gene encodes CDR1 LNHDA and CDR2 SQIVND (reference sequence). CDR3 amino acids: CASSIVGRRQPQHF. CDR3 sequence (DNA): TGTGCCAGTAGTATAGTCGGCAGGCGGCAGCCCCAGCATTTT.

The gene calls are TRBV6-1 and TRBJ2-1; no clear D. The V end lost 6 bases, the J end lost 6 bases, and 18 bases lay between the germline ends. Germline CDR1 is MNHNS and CDR2 is SASEGT. The CDR3 length is 15 residues. The CDR3 protein is CASSPPLPQFNEQFF. The CDR3 DNA is TGTGCCAGCAGCCCCCCGCTCCCGCAGTTCAATGAGCAGTTCTTC.

The CDR3: CASSFSDRGQETQYF. The CDR3 DNA follows: TGTGCCAGCAGTTTTTCGGATAGGGGGCAAGAGACCCAGTACTTC. This chain joins TRBV12-3 or TRBV12-4 and TRBJ2-5, with TRBD1 as a possible D gene (6 bases). CDR3 length: 15 amino acids. Trimming took off 3 bases at V and 2 bases at J, with 13 bases between the two ends.

This clonotype was counted at least ten times. The rearrangement links TRBV11-2 to TRBJ1-5; possible D gene TRBD1, 6 bases. V was clipped by 1 base and J by 2 bases, with 18 bases between them. Looked up from germline, CDR1 is SGHAT and CDR2 is FQNNGV. This CDR3 is built from 18 residues. CDR3: CASSLVGGSGLGNQPQHF. Written as DNA, the CDR3 is TGTGCCAGCAGCTTAGTGGGGGGCTCAGGTTTGGGCAATCAGCCCCAGCATTTT.

This clonotype has at least ten counts. The rearrangement joins TRBV7-9 to TRBJ1-6; 8 bases line up with TRBD1. CDR1 and CDR2 from the germline V gene are SEHNR and FQNEAQ (reference sequence). There are 14 residues in the CDR3. Trimming removed 3 bases from V and 5 bases from J; junction bases left unmatched: 0. The CDR3 here is CASSLTGDNSPLHF. The CDR3, as DNA: TGTGCCAGCAGCTTGACAGGGGATAATTCACCCCTCCACTTT. The full variable domain, its missing parts supplied by reference TRBV7-9 and TRBJ1-6, is DTGVSQNPRHKITKRGQNVTFRCDPISEHNRLYWYRQTLGQGPEFLTYFQNEAQLEKSRLLSDRFSAERPKGSFSTLEIQRTEQGDSAMYLCASSLTGDNSPLHFGNGTRLTVT.

The sample holds many counts of this clonotype. The chain joins TRBV20-1 to TRBJ2-2; 9 nucleotides match TRBD2. The CDR3 has 17 amino acids. Germline V gives CDR1 DFQATT, CDR2 SNEGSKA (reference sequence). V lost 6 bases and J lost 0; bases outside the gene matches: 11. This CDR3 is CSAPGRGLATNTGELFF. The CDR3, as DNA: TGCAGTGCCCCGGGGCGTGGACTAGCGACGAACACCGGGGAGCTGTTTTTT.

The sample holds a few counts of this clonotype. This chain links TRBV19 with TRBJ2-7, with 7 bases identical to TRBD1. V lost 5 bases and J lost 0; bases outside the gene matches: 4. CDR3 length equals 14 residues. CDR1 and CDR2 from the germline V gene are LNHDA and SQIVND (reference sequence). The CDR3 sequence: CASSPHRGSYEQYF. DNA of the CDR3: TGTGCCAGTAGTCCCCACAGGGGCTCCTACGAGCAGTACTTC. Complete variable domain (other parts from reference TRBV19 and TRBJ2-7): DGGITQSPKYLFRKEGQNVTLSCEQNLNHDAMYWYRQDPGQGLRLIYYSQIVNDFQKGDIAEGYSVSREKKESFPLTVTSAQKNPTAFYLCASSPHRGSYEQYFGPGTRLTVT.

This clonotype was seen ten or more times. The rearrangement links TRBV10-3 to TRBJ2-3; a possible D gene is TRBD2 (5 bases). This CDR3 comprises 12 residues. Trimming shortened V by 6 bases and J by 6 bases, and 10 bases separated the two germline ends. CDR1 is ENHRY, CDR2 SYGVKD, per germline. The CDR3 here is CAIRSEADTQYF. The CDR3 DNA reads TGTGCCATCAGATCGGAGGCGGATACGCAGTATTTT.

Comments on this clonotype: A much larger clone lies one base from this, so it may be a read error. The CDR3 here is CTSSFGQPFTYEQYF. The CDR3 bases are TGTACCAGCAGCTTTGGACAGCCTTTCACCTACGAGCAGTACTTC. The rearrangement joins TRBV7-2 to TRBJ2-7; possibly TRBD1 for D (6 bases). The CDR3 has 15 amino acids. Trimming pared 3 bases from V and 2 bases from J, leaving 14 bases between. Germline V CDR1 and CDR2: SGHTA, FQGNSA.

This clonotype showed up many times. The rearrangement uses TRBV7-9 and TRBJ2-5, with D unresolved. CDR3 length: 15 amino acids. Germline V CDR1 and CDR2: SEHNR, FQNEAQ (reference sequence). Trimming pared 2 bases from V and 7 bases from J, leaving 17 bases between. The CDR3: CASSLSRLLSGTQYF. DNA of the CDR3: TGTGCCAGCAGCTTATCTCGACTCCTGTCAGGGACCCAGTACTTC.

The chain recombines TRBV7-9 with TRBJ2-7, with D perhaps matching TRBD1 or TRBD2 (6 bases each). The germline V gene has CDR1 SEHNR and CDR2 FQNEAQ (reference sequence). V was cut by 4 bases and J by 2 bases, with 15 bases left in between. This CDR3 contains 15 residues. CDR3: CASSSWGALPYEQYF. In nucleotides, the CDR3 is TGTGCCAGCAGCTCCTGGGGGGCTTTACCCTACGAGCAGTACTTC. The whole variable domain, remainder taken from reference TRBV7-9 and TRBJ2-7, is DTGVSQNPRHKITKRGQNVTFRCDPISEHNRLYWYRQTLGQGPEFLTYFQNEAQLEKSRLLSDRFSAERPKGSFSTLEIQRTEQGDSAMYLCASSSWGALPYEQYFGPGTRLTVT.

This clonotype was found many times. The CDR3 region has the DNA TGCAGCGCGGACGGGACAGGGCGGGCTTTCTTT. This encodes CSADGTGRAFF. The rearrangement joins TRBV29-1 to TRBJ1-1, with TRBD1 identical over 9 bases. Looked up from germline, CDR1 is SQVTM and CDR2 is ANQGSEA. The CDR3 totals 11 residues. J gave up 11 bases and V 7 bases, and 8 bases lay outside the gene matches.

There are many counts of this clonotype. V usage is TRBV27 and J usage is TRBJ2-5; 10 nucleotides agree with TRBD2. The V segment lost 5 bases and the J segment 0 bases; nucleotides outside the gene matches: 3. The CDR3 sequence is 15 residues long. Germline V gene data show CDR1 as MNHEY and CDR2 as SMNVEV (reference sequence). Here the CDR3 reads CASSEAGGYQETQYF. In nucleotides, the CDR3 is TGTGCCAGCAGTGAAGCGGGGGGGTACCAAGAGACCCAGTACTTC.

To note about this clonotype: A read error may explain this, as a much larger clone is one base away. The chain carries TRBV28 and TRBJ1-5; no firm D call. V lost 8 bases, J lost 6 bases, and 17 bases lay in between. The CDR3 contains 14 residues. Germline V gene lookup returns CDR1 MDHEN and CDR2 SYDVKM. The DNA for the CDR3 is TGTGCCAGCCACTCCCCAGTATGGACTCAGCCCCAGCATTTT. Translating gives CASHSPVWTQPQHF.

This chain connects TRBV12-3 or TRBV12-4 to TRBJ2-5; D gene uncertain. Deletions cut 6 bases from V and 6 bases from J, with 20 bases between. The CDR3 loop spans 15 amino acids. The CDR3 DNA reads as TGTGCCAGCAGCCCAATCCCAGAGCTCATTCAGACCCAGTACTTC. Translated, it gives CASSPIPELIQTQYF.

This clonotype was observed many times. The chain recombines TRBV9 with TRBJ2-1; D unresolved. With 0 bases removed from V and 1 base from J, the gap between germline ends came to 5 bases. The CDR3 length is 14 residues. Germline values: CDR1 SGDLS, CDR2 YYNGEE. The chain's CDR3 is CASSVDDSYNEQFF. As DNA, the CDR3 is TGTGCCAGCAGCGTAGACGATTCCTACAATGAGCAGTTCTTC.

In its sample, this clonotype was seen a few times. The chain couples TRBV27 to TRBJ2-5; 10 nucleotides agree with TRBD1. V dropped 3 bases and J dropped 5; count of bases not matched to a gene: 9. Germline V CDR1 and CDR2: MNHEY, SMNVEV (reference sequence). This CDR3 region has 16 residues. CDR3 sequence: CASSFQGTGVFETQYF. The CDR3 DNA reads TGTGCCAGCAGTTTCCAGGGGACAGGGGTGTTTGAGACCCAGTACTTC.

This clonotype was detected ten times or more. The V gene is TRBV5-5, the J gene TRBJ1-2, with a possible D match to TRBD1 (5 bases). Germline V gene sequence: CDR1 SGHKS, CDR2 YYEKEE (reference sequence). Trimming shortened V by 0 bases and J by 7 bases, and 10 bases separated the two germline ends. The CDR3 runs to 13 residues. CDR3 DNA sequence: TGTGCCAGCAGCTTGGCCCAGGGTGGTGGCTACACCTTC. Translation gives CASSLAQGGGYTF. Variable domain in full (rest from reference TRBV5-5 and TRBJ1-2): DAGVTQSPTHLIKTRGQQVTLRCSPISGHKSVSWYQQVLGQGPQFIFQYYEKEERGRGNFPDRFSARQFPNYSSELNVNALLLGDSALYLCASSLAQGGGYTFGSGTRLTVV.

The chain employs TRBV29-1 and TRBJ2-7; D not resolved. The germline gives CDR1 SQVTM, CDR2 ANQGSEA. Trimming shortened V by 7 bases and J by 3 bases, and 7 bases separated the two germline ends. The CDR3 contains 10 residues. The CDR3 sequence: CSAVFYEQYF. As DNA, the CDR3 is TGCAGCGCGGTATTCTACGAGCAGTACTTC.

This clonotype occurred many times. This chain joins TRBV6-1 and TRBJ2-1; unclear D gene. This CDR3 contains 17 residues. The V end was cut by 3 bases, the J end by 2 bases, with 17 bases between. CDR1 is MNHNS, CDR2 SASEGT, per germline. The CDR3 bases are TGTGCCAGCAGTGACCGTCGTAGGAACAATCCCTACAATGAGCAGTTCTTC. This codes for CASSDRRRNNPYNEQFF.

The rearrangement joins TRBV5-5 to TRBJ2-5, with D possibly being TRBD2 (6 bases). V was shortened by 4 bases and J by 5 bases, with 21 bases between the two germline ends. The CDR3 extends over 16 amino acids. Per germline, CDR1 SGHKS and CDR2 YYEKEE (reference sequence). The CDR3 bases are TGTGCCAGCAGCGGGGGAGGCGCGGGTGGCGGGGAGACCCAGTACTTC. Protein: CASSGGGAGGGETQYF. Complete variable domain (other parts from reference TRBV5-5 and TRBJ2-5): DAGVTQSPTHLIKTRGQQVTLRCSPISGHKSVSWYQQVLGQGPQFIFQYYEKEERGRGNFPDRFSARQFPNYSSELNVNALLLGDSALYLCASSGGGAGGGETQYFGPGTRLLVL.